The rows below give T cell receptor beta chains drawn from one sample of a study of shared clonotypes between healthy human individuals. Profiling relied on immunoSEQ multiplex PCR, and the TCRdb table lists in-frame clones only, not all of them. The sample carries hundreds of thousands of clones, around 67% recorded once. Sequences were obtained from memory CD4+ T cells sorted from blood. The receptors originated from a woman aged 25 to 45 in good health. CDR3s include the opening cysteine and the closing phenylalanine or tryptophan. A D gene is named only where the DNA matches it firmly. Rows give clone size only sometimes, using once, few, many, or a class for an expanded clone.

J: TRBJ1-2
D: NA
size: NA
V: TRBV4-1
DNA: TGCGCCAGCAGCCATATAGGTCGGGGGGACTATGGCTACACCTTC
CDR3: CASSHIGRGDYGYTF

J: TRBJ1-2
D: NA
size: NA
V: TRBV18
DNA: TGTGCCAGCTCACCAACAGAAGTCTATGGCTACACCTTC
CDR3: CASSPTEVYGYTF

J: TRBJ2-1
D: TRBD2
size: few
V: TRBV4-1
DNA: TGCGCCAGCAGCCGACAGTCGACTAGCGGGATCTACAATGAGCAGTTCTTC
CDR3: CASSRQSTSGIYNEQFF

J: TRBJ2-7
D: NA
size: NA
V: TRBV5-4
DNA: TGTGCCAGCAGCTTGGCCCCTCGACCCGAGCAGTACTTC
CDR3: CASSLAPRPEQYF

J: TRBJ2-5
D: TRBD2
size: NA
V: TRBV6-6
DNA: TGTGCCAGCAGTTACGGGACTAGCGGCACGCAAGAGACCCAGTACTTC
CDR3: CASSYGTSGTQETQYF

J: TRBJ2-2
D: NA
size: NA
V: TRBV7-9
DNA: TGTGCCAGCAGCCATACCCGGGACCTATATCACACCGGGGAGCTGTTTTTT
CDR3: CASSHTRDLYHTGELFF

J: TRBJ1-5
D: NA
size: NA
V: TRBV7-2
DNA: TGTGCCAGCAGCTTAGTCCATGGGCGTTGGGGCAATCAGCCCCAGCATTTT
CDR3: CASSLVHGRWGNQPQHF

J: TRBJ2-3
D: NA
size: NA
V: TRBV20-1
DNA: TGCAGTGCGGAACTCACAGATACGCAGTATTTT
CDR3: CSAELTDTQYF

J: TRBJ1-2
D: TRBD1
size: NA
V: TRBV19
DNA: TGTGCCAGTAGAAGGACAGGGAACTATGGCTACACCTTC
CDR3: CASRRTGNYGYTF

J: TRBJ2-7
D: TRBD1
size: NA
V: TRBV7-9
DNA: TGTGCCAGCAGCGGTGTGACAGGGAACTACGAGCAGTACTTC
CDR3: CASSGVTGNYEQYF

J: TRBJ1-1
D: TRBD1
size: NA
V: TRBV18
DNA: TGTGCCAGCTCACCTGAAAAGGGACAGGTTAACACTGAAGCTTTCTTT
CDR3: CASSPEKGQVNTEAFF

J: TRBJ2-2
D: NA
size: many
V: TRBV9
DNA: TGTGCCAGCAGCGTAGCGACACCGCCGGCCGGGGAGCTGTTTTTT
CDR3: CASSVATPPAGELFF

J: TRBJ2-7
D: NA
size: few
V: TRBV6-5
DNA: TGTGCCAGCGGCAGGGGCGGCTTCTACGAGCAGTACTTC
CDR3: CASGRGGFYEQYF

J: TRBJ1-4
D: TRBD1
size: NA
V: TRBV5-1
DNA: TGCGCCAGCAGCTTGGGGCAGGGGGCGCGTAATGAAAAACTGTTTTTT
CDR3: CASSLGQGARNEKLFF

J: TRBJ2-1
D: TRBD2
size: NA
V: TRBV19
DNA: TGTGCCAGTAGACGGACTAGGGGCAATGAGCAGTTCTTC
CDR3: CASRRTRGNEQFF

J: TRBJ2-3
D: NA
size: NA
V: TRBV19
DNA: TGTGCCAGTAGTACCTTCTCTAGGATGGGCGGGGATACGCAGTATTTT
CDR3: CASSTFSRMGGDTQYF

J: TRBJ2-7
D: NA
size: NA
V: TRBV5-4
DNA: TGTGCCAGCAGCCTCCAGGGGTACTACGAGCAGTACTTC
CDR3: CASSLQGYYEQYF

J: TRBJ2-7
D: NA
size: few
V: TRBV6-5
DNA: TGTGCCAGCAGTTACTCGAGCCAGGGAACCTACGAGCAGTACTTC
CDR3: CASSYSSQGTYEQYF

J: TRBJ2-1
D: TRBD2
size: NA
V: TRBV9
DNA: TGTGCCAGCAGCGTTTCGGGAGGTGACAATGAGCAGTTCTTC
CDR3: CASSVSGGDNEQFF

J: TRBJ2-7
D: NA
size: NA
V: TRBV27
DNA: TGTGCCAGCAGTTTAAGGGCAGGCTACTACGAGCAGTACTTC
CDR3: CASSLRAGYYEQYF

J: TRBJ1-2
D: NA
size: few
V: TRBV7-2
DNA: TGTGCCAGCAGCTCAAGAGGCTATGGCTACACCTTC
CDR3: CASSSRGYGYTF

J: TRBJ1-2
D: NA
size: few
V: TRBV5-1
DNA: TGCGCCAGCAGCTCCGCCGGGGGAATTAACTATGGCTACACCTTC
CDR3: CASSSAGGINYGYTF

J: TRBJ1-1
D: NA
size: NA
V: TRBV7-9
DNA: TGTGCCAGCAGCCCGCCCTCTCTGCGGGGGCGGTTAGCTCATGCTTTCTTT
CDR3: CASSPPSLRGRLAHAFF

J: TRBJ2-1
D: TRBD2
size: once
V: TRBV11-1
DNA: TGTGCCAGCAGTTCCACGGGAGGACCTTACAATGAGCAGTTCTTC
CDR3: CASSSTGGPYNEQFF

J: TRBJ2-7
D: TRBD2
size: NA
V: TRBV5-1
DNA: TGCGCCAGCAGCTTGGAACTAGCGGGAGACGAGCAGTACTTC
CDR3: CASSLELAGDEQYF

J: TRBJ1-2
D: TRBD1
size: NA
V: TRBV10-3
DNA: TGTGCCATCAATCCGGGACAGGGGGCCTATGGCTACACCTTC
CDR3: CAINPGQGAYGYTF

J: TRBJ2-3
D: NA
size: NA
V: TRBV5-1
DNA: TGCGCCAGCAGCTTGGGCGAGTCCGGTACTCCTAGCACAGATACGCAGTATTTT
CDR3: CASSLGESGTPSTDTQYF

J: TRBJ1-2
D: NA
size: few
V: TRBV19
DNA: TGTGCCAGTACCGACGGACGGGGATTTAACTATGGCTACACCTTC
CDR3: CASTDGRGFNYGYTF

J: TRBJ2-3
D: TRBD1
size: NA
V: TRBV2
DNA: TGTGCCAGCAGTCTTAATCCGGGACAGTTCACAGATACGCAGTATTTT
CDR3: CASSLNPGQFTDTQYF

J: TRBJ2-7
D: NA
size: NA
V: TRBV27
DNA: TGTGCCAGCAGACGGCTAGCTGGGGAGCAGTACTTC
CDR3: CASRRLAGEQYF

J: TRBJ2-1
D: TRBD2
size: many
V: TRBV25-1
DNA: TGTGCCAGCAGTGAATGGGCGGGGAGGGATGAACTCGACAATGAGCAGTTCTTC
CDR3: CASSEWAGRDELDNEQFF

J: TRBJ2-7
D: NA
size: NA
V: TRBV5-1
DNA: TGCGCCAGCAGTTCTGGGGCTTGGACGTCTCTACAGCAGTACTTC
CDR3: CASSSGAWTSLQQYF

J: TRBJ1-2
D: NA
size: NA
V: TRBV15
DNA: TGTGCCACCAGCAGAGATTCGGCAGAGTATGGCTACACCTTC
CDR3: CATSRDSAEYGYTF

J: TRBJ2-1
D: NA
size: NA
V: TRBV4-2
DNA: TGTGCCAGCAGCTTAGGCCGACGTCAGGGAAATGAGCAGTTCTTC
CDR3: CASSLGRRQGNEQFF

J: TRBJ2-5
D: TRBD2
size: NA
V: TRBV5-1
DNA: TGCGCCAGCAGCTTGGCCGTCGGACTAGCGGGAGGTCAAGAGACCCAGTACTTC
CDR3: CASSLAVGLAGGQETQYF

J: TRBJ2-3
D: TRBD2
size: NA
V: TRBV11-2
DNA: TGTGCCAGCAGTCAAAAGCTGGGCGTAGCTAGCGGGCGCACAGATACGCAGTATTTT
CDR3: CASSQKLGVASGRTDTQYF

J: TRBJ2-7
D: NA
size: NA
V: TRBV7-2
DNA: TGTGCCAGCAGCTTAGGGTGGGGTCACTCCTACGAGCAGTACTTC
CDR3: CASSLGWGHSYEQYF

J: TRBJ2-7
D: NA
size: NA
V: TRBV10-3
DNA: TGTGCCATCAGTGAGTCGTACAGCGGTTCCTCCTACGAGCAGTACTTC
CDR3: CAISESYSGSSYEQYF

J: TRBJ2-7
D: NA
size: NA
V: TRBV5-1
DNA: TGCGCCAGCAGCTTCGGCGGACTCAACTCCTACGAGCAGTACTTC
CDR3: CASSFGGLNSYEQYF

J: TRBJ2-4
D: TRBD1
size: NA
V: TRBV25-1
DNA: TGTGCCAGCAGTGTCGGACAGGGCTGGGGCATTCAGTACTTC
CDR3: CASSVGQGWGIQYF

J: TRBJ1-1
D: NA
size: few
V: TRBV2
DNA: TGTGCCAGCAGTGAGGATGTGAACACTGAAGCTTTCTTT
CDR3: CASSEDVNTEAFF

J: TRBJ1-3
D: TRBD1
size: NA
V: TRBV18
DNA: TGTGCCAGCTCACCAAACGGACAGGCGTTAGGAAACACCATATATTTT
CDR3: CASSPNGQALGNTIYF

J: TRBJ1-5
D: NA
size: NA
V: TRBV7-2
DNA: TGTGCCAGCAGTCCGCACAGCGGGGATCAGCCCCAGCATTTT
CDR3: CASSPHSGDQPQHF

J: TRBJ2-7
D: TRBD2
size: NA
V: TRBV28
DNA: TGTGCCAGCAGTCCCGGGAGGGTTGGCGAGCAGTACTTC
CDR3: CASSPGRVGEQYF

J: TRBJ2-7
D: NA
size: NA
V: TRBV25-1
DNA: TGTGCCAGCAGTAGAATTTCCTACGAGCAGTACTTC
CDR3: CASSRISYEQYF

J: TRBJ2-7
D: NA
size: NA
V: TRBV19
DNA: TGTGCCAGTAGTACAGGGCTGGTTGGCTACGAGCAGTACTTC
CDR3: CASSTGLVGYEQYF

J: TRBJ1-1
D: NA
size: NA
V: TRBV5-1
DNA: TGCGCCAGCAGCTCCCAGGGGACCCACACTGAAGCTTTCTTT
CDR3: CASSSQGTHTEAFF

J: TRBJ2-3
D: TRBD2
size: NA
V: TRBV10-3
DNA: TGTGCCATCAGTGACCGGACTAGCGGGGGGTCAGATACGCAGTATTTT
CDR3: CAISDRTSGGSDTQYF

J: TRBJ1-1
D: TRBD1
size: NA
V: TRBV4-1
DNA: TGCGCCAGCAGCCACATGGGACAGGTGGAAGCTTTCTTT
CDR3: CASSHMGQVEAFF

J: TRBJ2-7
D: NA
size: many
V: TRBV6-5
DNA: TGTGCCAGCAGTTACAAGGCCCACTCCTACGAGCAGTACTTC
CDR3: CASSYKAHSYEQYF

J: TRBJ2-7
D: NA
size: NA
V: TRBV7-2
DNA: TGTGCCAGCAGCCCACCCGGGACCAAGACCTACGAGCAGTACTTC
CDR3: CASSPPGTKTYEQYF

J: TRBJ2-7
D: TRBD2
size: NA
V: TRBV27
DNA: TGTGCCAGCAGTGGAGGACTAGCGTTCGACGAGCAGTACTTC
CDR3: CASSGGLAFDEQYF

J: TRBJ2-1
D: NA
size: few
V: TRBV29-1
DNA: TGCAGCGTTGAAGTCGAGATCTTCGACAAGCAGTTCTTC
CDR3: CSVEVEIFDKQFF

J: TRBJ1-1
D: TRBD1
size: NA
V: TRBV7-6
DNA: TGTGCCAGCAGCAGAACCGGGACAGGGGGCTCTGAAGCTTTCTTT
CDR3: CASSRTGTGGSEAFF

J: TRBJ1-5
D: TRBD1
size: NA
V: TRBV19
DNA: TGTGCCAGTAGTATTGCCAGGGGGCAGCCCCAGCATTTT
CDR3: CASSIARGQPQHF

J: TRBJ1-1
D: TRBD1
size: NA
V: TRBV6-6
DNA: TGTGCCAGCAGGGGACAGGGGGCGCGGAACACTGAAGCTTTCTTT
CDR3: CASRGQGARNTEAFF

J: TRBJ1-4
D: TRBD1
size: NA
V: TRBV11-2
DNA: TGTGCCAGCAGCTTAGGCGGACAGGGGGTGAGGGAAAAACTGTTTTTT
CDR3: CASSLGGQGVREKLFF

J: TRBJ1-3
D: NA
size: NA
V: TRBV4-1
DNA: TGCGCCAGCAGCCAAGCAGTTCGGGTCGCTGGAGGAAACACCATATATTTT
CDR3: CASSQAVRVAGGNTIYF

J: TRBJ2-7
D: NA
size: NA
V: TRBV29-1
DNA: TGCAGCGTGGGAGCTCCGCACGGGACCAGTCCGCCCTACGAGCAGTACTTC
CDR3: CSVGAPHGTSPPYEQYF

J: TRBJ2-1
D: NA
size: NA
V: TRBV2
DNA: TGTGCCAGCAGTGTTCAGGGTTCCTACAATGAGCAGTTCTTC
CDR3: CASSVQGSYNEQFF